This T cell receptor beta chain was found in a study of blood T cell repertoires in COVID-19. Profiling relied on immunoSEQ multiplex PCR, and the TCRdb table lists in-frame clones only, not all of them. The repertoire holds about 120,000 clones, around nine tenths seen once, with about 19% in the top ten. With 11 bases removed from V and 4 bases from J, the gap between germline ends came to 17 bases. Per the germline V gene, CDR1 is MDHEN and CDR2 is SYDVKM. CDR3 length: 13 residues. The source material was peripheral blood. The TCR originated in a human donor with acute or convalescent COVID-19. The donor label of this sample is uncertain. J is TRBJ1-2 and V is TRBV28, with D possibly TRBD1 on 5 matching bases. The CDR3 coding sequence is TGTGCCTCCCTGGGGGAGGGCCCCTATGGCTACACCTTC. It translates to CASLGEGPYGYTF.